One and the same sample provided the 16 T cell receptor beta chains below, sequenced in a study of radiotherapy plus CTLA-4 blockade in lung cancer. The repertoire was sequenced with immunoSEQ multiplex PCR; TCRdb's copy has only in-frame clones and lacks some. This table has roughly 63,000 clones, around 74% appearing once. Material: peripheral blood, obtained from a patient treated with radiotherapy plus ipilimumab. The origin of the receptors is a human donor with non-small cell lung cancer whose response to radiotherapy plus ipilimumab could not be evaluated.

The CDR3 here is CASSSGEKLFF. CDR3 DNA sequence: TGTGCCAGCAGCTCGGGTGAAAAACTGTTTTTT. V usage is TRBV7-7 and J usage is TRBJ1-4; D uncertain. From germline, CDR1 is SSHAT and CDR2 FNYEAQ (reference sequence). The CDR3 consists of 11 residues. Trimming cost V 4 bases and J 7 bases, with 4 bases left between them.

This clone was counted a single time. The CDR3 bases are TGTGCCAGCTCACCTCAAGGGGTAGGGAACACTGAAGCTTTCTTT. Its protein is CASSPQGVGNTEAFF. This chain links TRBV18 with TRBJ1-1, with D possibly matching TRBD1 (5 bases). The V and J ends lost 3 bases and 1 base respectively, with 12 bases between them. Per germline, CDR1 KGHSH and CDR2 LQKENI. The CDR3 has 15 residues.

The CDR3 loop is CASSLSGGPDTQYF. CDR3 bases: TGTGCCAGCAGCTTGAGCGGGGGCCCAGATACGCAGTATTTT. The rearrangement uses TRBV7-2 and TRBJ2-3; TRBD2 matches 8 bases. This CDR3 comprises 14 residues. With 3 bases clipped from V and 4 bases from J, the junction kept 3 bases outside the gene matches. CDR1 and CDR2 (germline): SGHTA, FQGNSA.

This sequence joins TRBV7-2 and TRBJ1-6; 9 bases are a match to TRBD1. Trimming cost V 2 bases and J 6 bases; bases outside gene matches: 5. CDR3 length equals 16 residues. CDR1 and CDR2 (germline): SGHTA, FQGNSA. The CDR3 DNA sequence: TGTGCCAGCAGCTTACACGGGACAGGGACTAATTCACCCCTCCACTTT. Its protein is CASSLHGTGTNSPLHF.

With respect to this clone: Other DNA sequences in the sample encode the same CDR3. The chain carries TRBV15 and TRBJ1-2; tentatively, D is TRBD1 (6 bases). Germline CDR1 is LNHNV and CDR2 is YYDKDF (reference sequence). The CDR3 extends over 14 amino acids. Deletions cut 0 bases from V and 5 bases from J, with 10 bases between. In DNA, the CDR3 is TGTGCCACCAGCAGAGAAGGCAGGGGTTATGGCTACACCTTC. Amino acids: CATSREGRGYGYTF.

This clone was counted a few times. V gene TRBV19 combines with J gene TRBJ1-2; tentative D call: TRBD1 (5 bases). V was trimmed by 5 bases and J by 7 bases, leaving 11 bases between them. The CDR3 is 12 amino acids. Germline CDR1 reads LNHDA; CDR2 reads SQIVND (reference sequence). This CDR3 is CASSPREGGYTF. CDR3 nucleotide sequence: TGTGCCAGTAGTCCCAGGGAGGGTGGCTACACCTTC.

The chain joins TRBV9 to TRBJ2-5; 7 nucleotides agree with TRBD1. The CDR3 is 14 amino acids. Germline lookup yields CDR1 SGDLS and CDR2 YYNGEE. V lost 4 bases and J lost 2; bases outside the gene matches: 5. In nucleotides, the CDR3 is TGTGCCAGCAGCTACGACAGGGATCAAGAGACCCAGTACTTC. Translation: CASSYDRDQETQYF.

V usage is TRBV19 and J usage is TRBJ1-4; tentative D call: TRBD1 (6 bases). In germline, CDR1 is LNHDA, CDR2 SQIVND (reference sequence). V gave up 6 bases and J gave up 8 bases, with 13 bases separating them. The CDR3 is 13 amino acids. CDR3 nucleotide sequence: TGTGCCAGTAGGGAAGGGGGAAGGGAAAAACTGTTTTTT. As protein: CASREGGREKLFF.

V gene TRBV7-2 combines with J gene TRBJ2-1; 8 nucleotides align to TRBD2. V trimming: 1 base; J trimming: 4 bases; junction bases outside the gene matches: 0. The V gene's germline CDR1 is SGHTA and CDR2 FQGNSA. The CDR3 has 14 amino acids. CDR3 residues: CASSLERGYNEQFF. CDR3 DNA sequence: TGTGCCAGCAGCTTAGAGCGGGGGTACAATGAGCAGTTCTTC. Using reference TRBV7-2 and TRBJ2-1 for the parts outside the CDR3, the full variable domain is GAGVSQSPSNKVTEKGKDVELRCDPISGHTALYWYRQSLGQGLEFLIYFQGNSAPDKSGLPSDRFSAERTGGSVSTLTIQRTQQEDSAVYLCASSLERGYNEQFFGPGTRLTVL.

The J gene is TRBJ2-5, the V gene TRBV19; TRBD2 aligns across 16 bases. This CDR3 spans 18 amino acids. Germline CDR1 is LNHDA and CDR2 is SQIVND (reference sequence). V shed 2 bases, J shed 1 base, and the junction held 4 bases outside the gene matches. The CDR3 DNA reads TGTGCCAGTAGTATATGGGGACTAGCGGGGGGGCCCCAAGAGACCCAGTACTTC. Protein product: CASSIWGLAGGPQETQYF.

The chain joins TRBV25-1 to TRBJ2-1, with a possible D match to TRBD2 (6 bases). With 1 base removed from V and 8 bases from J, the gap between germline ends came to 9 bases. CDR1 MGHDK and CDR2 SYGVNS come from the germline V gene. CDR3 length: 13 residues. CDR3 sequence reads: CASSEFPGDEQFF. CDR3 in DNA: TGTGCCAGCAGTGAATTCCCGGGGGATGAGCAGTTCTTC.

In this sample, this clone turned up once. The rearrangement joins TRBV5-1 to TRBJ2-3; 13 nucleotides align to TRBD2. The V gene end was trimmed by 4 bases and the J gene end by 2 bases; junction bases not matched to a gene: 7. This CDR3 has 17 residues. CDR1 is SGHRS, CDR2 YFSETQ, per germline. The CDR3 DNA reads TGCGCCAGCAGCGGAGGGACTAGCGGGGATTTCACAGATACGCAGTATTTT. It yields the protein CASSGGTSGDFTDTQYF.

The chain recombines TRBV19 with TRBJ2-2, with 9 positions matching TRBD2. With V trimmed by 1 base and J by 0 bases, 3 bases remained unmatched. The CDR3 loop spans 17 amino acids. CDR1 and CDR2 from the germline V gene are LNHDA and SQIVND (reference sequence). DNA of the CDR3: TGTGCCAGTAGTATAGTAGCGGGGGTGACGAACACCGGGGAGCTGTTTTTT. This translates into CASSIVAGVTNTGELFF.

In its sample, this clone was seen a few times. The CDR3 protein is CAWSLTGNQPQHF. The CDR3 nucleotides read TGTGCCTGGAGTCTTACAGGGAATCAGCCCCAGCATTTT. V is TRBV30 and J is TRBJ1-5; a weak D match, TRBD1 (6 bases). Trimming removed 2 bases at V and 4 bases at J, with 9 bases between. From germline, CDR1 is GTSNPN and CDR2 SVGIG (reference sequence). The CDR3 covers 13 residues.

The table lists this clone with a count of one. The gene calls are TRBV4-1 and TRBJ1-3; D might be TRBD1 (5 bases). The CDR3 runs to 19 residues. V lost 3 bases and J lost 0, with 21 bases in between. Germline V CDR1 and CDR2: MGHRA, YSYEKL. CDR3 DNA: TGCGCCAGCAGCCACTTGGGACTTTCAGGGTCGGGCTCTGGAAACACCATATATTTT. Protein: CASSHLGLSGSGSGNTIYF.

The table lists this clone with a count of one. V and J are TRBV5-1 and TRBJ2-1, with 12 bases lining up with TRBD1. This CDR3 is 16 amino acids long. Unmatched junction bases numbered 9, after V lost 3 bases and J lost 8 bases. CDR1 and CDR2 (germline): SGHRS, YFSETQ. CDR3 region: CASSSLRDRGPYEQFF. CDR3 bases: TGCGCCAGCAGCTCCCTCCGGGACAGGGGGCCCTATGAGCAGTTCTTC. Full variable domain (rest looked up from reference TRBV5-1 and TRBJ2-1): KAGVTQTPRYLIKTRGQQVTLSCSPISGHRSVSWYQQTPGQGLQFLFEYFSETQRNKGNFPGRFSGRQFSNSRSEMNVSTLELGDSALYLCASSSLRDRGPYEQFFGPGTRLTVL.